This T cell receptor beta chain appears in the sequencing data of a study of T cells in Graves' hyperthyroidism and ophthalmopathy. The PBMCs were taken from more than 8 ml of fresh peripheral blood. This clonotype is a singleton in its sample. Its antigen is as yet unknown. Regions amplified from RNA transcripts were the TCR beta CDR3 regions. The TCR CDR3 was amplified in a first-round RT-PCR using the HTBI primer set. Each CDR3 protein is one row after TCRdb ran MiXCR on the multiplex PCR reads. Found here are some 550,000 distinct CDR3 sequences, approximately 15% of them singletons; the top ten hold less than 3.5%. The study's findings and limits: Most clonotypes expanded in the thyroid (above 0.001) were also present in blood.

Sequencing was done on a sample of blood. This TCR derives from a woman aged 40-49 years with Graves' ophthalmopathy.

The CDR3 bases are TGTGCCAGTAGTATCGGAGGAGTGTACTACAATGAGCAGTTCTTC. Translating it yields CASSIGGVYYNEQFF. This sequence joins TRBV19 and TRBJ2-1, with D perhaps matching TRBD2 (5 bases). V lost 3 bases and J lost 3, with 12 bases in between. CDR3 length equals 15 residues. In germline, CDR1 is LNHDA, CDR2 SQIVND (reference sequence).